This T cell receptor beta chain comes out of a study of blood T cells in healthy people across ages. This clonotype has just a few counts. A J-beta primer mix and a sample-barcoded 5' primer were used in a second PCR of roughly 6 to 11 cycles. TCRdb processed the 5' RACE reads anew with MiXCR; each CDR3 protein has one entry. In the table there are approximately 1.5 million distinct CDR3 sequences, 35% to 45% of which are singletons. No fewer than 6 million PBMCs went into each sample. Per sample, at least 6 micrograms of total RNA were extracted. CDR3 length: 14 amino acids. V lost 1 base to trimming and J lost 2 bases, with 12 bases between them. Germline assignment: CDR1 GTSNPN and CDR2 SVGIG (reference sequence).

This receptor was taken from a young woman in good health. The rearrangement uses TRBV30 and TRBJ2-7; perhaps TRBD1 as D (5 bases). The sample comprised blood. The CDR3 here is CAWSALQATYEQYF. CDR3 bases: TGTGCCTGGAGTGCCTTACAGGCTACCTACGAGCAGTACTTC. Supplemented by reference TRBV30 and TRBJ2-7, the full variable domain reads SQTIHQWPATLVQPVGSPLSLECTVEGTSNPNLYWYRQAAGRGLQLLFYSVGIGQISSEVPQNLSASRPQDRQFILSSKKLLLSDSGFYLCAWSALQATYEQYFGPGTRLTVT.